The 17 T cell receptor beta chains presented below share a single source sample, sequenced in a study of T cells in Graves' hyperthyroidism and ophthalmopathy. Amplified TCR beta CDR3 regions came from RNA transcripts. A first-round RT-PCR of the TCR CDR3 used the HTBI primer set. TCRdb re-called the multiplex PCR reads through MiXCR, storing one row per CDR3 protein. The sample lists more than 550,000 distinct CDR3 sequences; about 19% were seen once. The sequenced sample consisted of blood. The receptors shown here come from a woman in her fifties or sixties with Graves' hyperthyroidism that later progressed to Graves' ophthalmopathy.

The genes are TRBV5-1 and TRBJ2-7, with D unclear. From germline, CDR1 is SGHRS and CDR2 YFSETQ. Trimming shortened V by 2 bases and J by 0 bases, and 9 bases separated the two germline ends. The CDR3 runs 14 residues. The CDR3 nucleotides read TGCGCCAGCAGCTTTCAGGATAGCTCCTACGAGCAGTACTTC. This codes for CASSFQDSSYEQYF.

The chain combines TRBV7-2 with TRBJ1-1; 7 bases are shared with TRBD1. The CDR3 loop spans 16 amino acids. Losses at the gene ends were 1 base for V and 4 bases for J; bases not matched to a gene: 9. Germline V gene sequence: CDR1 SGHTA, CDR2 FQGNSA. The CDR3: CASSLDRDSLSTEAFF. CDR3 coding DNA: TGTGCCAGCAGCTTAGATCGGGACAGCTTGAGCACTGAAGCTTTCTTT.

At least ten counts were recorded for this clonotype. The V and J genes are TRBV7-9 and TRBJ2-5, with D possibly being TRBD1 (5 bases). V was shortened by 6 bases and J by 2 bases, with 16 bases between the two germline ends. This CDR3 has 15 amino acids. Germline CDR1 is SEHNR and CDR2 is FQNEAQ (reference sequence). This chain's CDR3 is CASSSYRNIQETQYF. As DNA, the CDR3 is TGTGCCAGCAGTTCATACAGGAACATTCAAGAGACCCAGTACTTC.

Details on this clonotype: An end of the junction differs from the germline gene, which may be a read error. The gene calls are TRBV7-7 and TRBJ2-3, with TRBD2 matching over 7 bases. From germline, CDR1 is SSHAT and CDR2 FNYEAQ (reference sequence). This CDR3 has 15 residues. CDR3 nucleotides: TGTGCTAGCAGCCGGGGACTACCCGACACAGATACGCAGTATTTT. Protein: CASSRGLPDTDTQYF.

The V call is TRBV18, the J call TRBJ1-2; D may be TRBD1 (6 bases). This CDR3 spans 15 amino acids. Germline CDR1 is KGHSH and CDR2 is LQKENI. With 3 bases removed from V and 4 bases from J, the gap between germline ends came to 15 bases. CDR3 region: CASSPGDTLLYGYTF. CDR3 coding DNA: TGTGCCAGCTCACCGGGGGACACTTTACTCTATGGCTACACCTTC.

This clonotype was detected many times. V is TRBV6-2 or TRBV6-3 and J is TRBJ2-2; possibly TRBD2 for D (5 bases). Germline V CDR1 and CDR2: MNHEY, SVGEGT. Deletions cut 0 bases from V and 2 bases from J, with 28 bases between. The CDR3 contains 22 residues. The chain's CDR3 is CASSYSGRGLRHPTSNTGELFF. The CDR3 DNA reads TGTGCCAGCAGTTACTCGGGAAGAGGACTCCGACATCCCACATCCAACACCGGGGAGCTGTTTTTT.

The table lists this clonotype with a few counts. The V and J genes are TRBV20-1 and TRBJ1-3, with 10 bases identical to TRBD1. From germline, CDR1 is DFQATT and CDR2 SNEGSKA (reference sequence). CDR3 size: 15 residues. The J segment lost 0 bases and the V segment lost 2 bases, leaving 1 base of the junction unmatched. CDR3 protein: CSARRQGASGNTIYF. CDR3 coding DNA: TGCAGTGCTAGACGACAGGGGGCCTCTGGAAACACCATATATTTT.

This clonotype was seen many times. J is TRBJ2-7 and V is TRBV3-1, with a weak D call TRBD2 (5 bases). Trimming cost V 4 bases and J 7 bases, with 17 bases left between them. The CDR3 contains 14 residues. Germline V gives CDR1 LGHDT, CDR2 YNNKEL (reference sequence). CDR3: CASSPSGGPGEQYF. CDR3 DNA: TGTGCCAGCAGCCCTTCCGGTGGTCCGGGGGAGCAGTACTTC.

DNA of the CDR3: TGTGCCAGCACGAACGAAATGATTCTTGGGCTGTTCTTC. Protein: CASTNEMILGLFF. This chain uses TRBV2 with TRBJ2-1; D gene ambiguous. V was shortened by 7 bases and J by 15 bases, with 22 bases between the two germline ends. Looked up from germline, CDR1 is SNHLY and CDR2 is FYNNEI. The CDR3 length is 13 residues.

The genes are TRBV6-1 and TRBJ1-2; 7 bases are a match to TRBD1. The CDR3 is 14 amino acids. CDR1 and CDR2 (germline): MNHNS, SASEGT. The V gene end was trimmed by 5 bases and the J gene end by 5 bases; junction bases not matched to a gene: 8. Here the CDR3 reads CASSRGTEVYGYTF. The DNA for the CDR3 is TGTGCCAGCAGTCGGGGGACAGAAGTTTATGGCTACACCTTC.

This clonotype showed up many times. This chain joins TRBV11-2 and TRBJ1-1, with 8 bases matching TRBD1. Trimming took 5 bases from V and 0 from J; bases not matched to a gene: 5. The CDR3 is made up of 15 amino acids. Germline V gene sequence: CDR1 SGHAT, CDR2 FQNNGV. The CDR3 coding sequence is TGTGCCAGCAGCCCTTACAGGGGGGTGAACACTGAAGCTTTCTTT. The encoded protein is CASSPYRGVNTEAFF.

The V call is TRBV7-9, the J call TRBJ1-5; D might be TRBD1 (5 bases). This CDR3 comprises 17 residues. Germline V lookup: CDR1 SEHNR, CDR2 FQNEAQ (reference sequence). The V and J ends lost 5 bases and 0 bases respectively, with 17 bases between them. The CDR3 protein is CASSRSLDTHSNQPQHF. Written as DNA, the CDR3 is TGTGCCAGCAGCCGGTCTTTGGACACCCATAGCAATCAGCCCCAGCATTTT.

There are a few counts of this clonotype. The V and J genes are TRBV6-2 or TRBV6-3 and TRBJ1-2; 9 positions agree with TRBD1. The CDR3 has 16 residues. CDR1 and CDR2 (germline): MNHEY, SVGEGT. V trimming: 6 bases; J trimming: 4 bases; junction bases outside the gene matches: 12. CDR3 in DNA: TGTGCCAGCAGGCCCGGGTACAGGGGGCGCAGCTATGGCTACACCTTC. Protein sequence: CASRPGYRGRSYGYTF.

V usage is TRBV7-9 and J usage is TRBJ1-2; tentatively, D is TRBD1 (5 bases). Germline values: CDR1 SEHNR, CDR2 FQNEAQ (reference sequence). Trimming removed 2 bases at V and 2 bases at J, with 12 bases between. CDR3 size: 15 residues. The CDR3 DNA reads as TGTGCCAGCAGCTTAACGGGCAGGGCGAACTATGGCTACACCTTC. This codes for CASSLTGRANYGYTF.

The rearrangement uses TRBV20-1 and TRBJ2-7; D unresolved. Trimming took off 6 bases at V and 2 bases at J, with 8 bases between the two ends. The CDR3 sequence is 11 residues long. Germline CDR1 DFQATT, CDR2 SNEGSKA (reference sequence). CDR3 amino acids: CSAPETYEQYF. The CDR3 DNA follows: TGCAGTGCCCCAGAGACCTACGAGCAGTACTTC.

This clonotype was seen a few times. The V and J genes are TRBV7-9 and TRBJ1-4; perhaps TRBD1 as D (5 bases). The CDR3 extends over 15 amino acids. Looked up from germline, CDR1 is SEHNR and CDR2 is FQNEAQ (reference sequence). The V and J ends lost 1 base and 5 bases respectively, with 11 bases between them. CDR3: CASSLVGTQNEKLFF. CDR3 nucleotides: TGTGCCAGCAGCTTAGTGGGGACCCAGAATGAAAAACTGTTTTTT.

This clonotype was observed at least ten times. The chain links TRBV5-5 to TRBJ1-1, with D possibly matching TRBD1 (5 bases). Trimming cost V 0 bases and J 2 bases, with 11 bases left between them. Germline lookup yields CDR1 SGHKS and CDR2 YYEKEE (reference sequence). This CDR3 is 15 amino acids long. CDR3 sequence reads: CASSLALQVNTEAFF. CDR3 DNA: TGTGCCAGCAGCTTGGCCCTACAGGTAAACACTGAAGCTTTCTTT.